This T cell receptor beta chain is from a study of patients and donors after allogeneic stem cell transplantation. Germline CDR1 reads MGHDK; CDR2 reads SYGVNS. The CDR3 spans 14 residues. TCRdb recomputed calls from the RT-PCR reads with MiXCR, one row per CDR3 protein. The table shows about 400,000 distinct CDR3 sequences, with approximately 16% occurring only once. About this clonotype itself: An end of the junction does not agree with germline; a read error may underlie this.

Sequenced sample: blood, either unsorted or a sorted T cell fraction (not recorded which). The sequence was obtained from a human donor who was either an allogeneic HSCT recipient or a stem cell or donor lymphocyte infusion donor (not recorded which). It is not recorded whose cells these are; they may come from a transplant donor. This chain links TRBV25-1 with TRBJ2-1; 7 bases are a match to TRBD1. DNA of the CDR3: TGTGCCAGCACCGACAGGGCCCCCTACAGTGAGCAGTTCTTC. Its translation: CASTDRAPYSEQFF.